This T cell receptor beta chain was obtained from a study of identical twins. Study-wide points: Models underestimated out-of-frame TCR alpha sharing in monozygotic twins.

To note about this clonotype: Antigen: not known.

TCRdb fed the 5' RACE reads into MiXCR, producing one record per CDR3 protein. The table has roughly 720,000 distinct CDR3 sequences, around a sixth seen once; the top ten hold about 12%. J lost 2 bases, V lost 4 bases, and 5 bases had no gene match. The CDR3 is 14 residues long. Per germline, CDR1 SGHRS and CDR2 YFSETQ. These data also formed part of another study, on T cells expressing NK-cell markers. That report notes: CD8+ T cells in 5 or 6 donors included dominant NKG2C+ clonotypes at about 1.0-8%. The CD3+CD56-NKG2C+ fraction of a handful of donors was also led by these clonotypes.

The TCR sequence derives from a woman between 18 and 29 years old in good health. The chain is built from TRBV5-1 and TRBJ1-2; 7 nucleotides agree with TRBD1. The sequenced material came from PBMCs. The CDR3 sequence: CASSPMTGNYGYTF. CDR3 nucleotide sequence: TGCGCCAGCAGCCCCATGACAGGGAACTATGGCTACACCTTC.